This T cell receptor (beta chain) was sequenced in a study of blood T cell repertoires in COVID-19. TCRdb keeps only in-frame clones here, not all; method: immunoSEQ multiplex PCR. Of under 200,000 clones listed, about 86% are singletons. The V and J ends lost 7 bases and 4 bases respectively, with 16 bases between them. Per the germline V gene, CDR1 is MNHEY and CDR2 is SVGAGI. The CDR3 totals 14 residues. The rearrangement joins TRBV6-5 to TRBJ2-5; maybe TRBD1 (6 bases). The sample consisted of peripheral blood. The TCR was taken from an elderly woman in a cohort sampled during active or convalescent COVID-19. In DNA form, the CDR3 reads TGTGCCAGCACCAGAACAGGGCTATCAGAGACCCAGTACTTC. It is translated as CASTRTGLSETQYF.